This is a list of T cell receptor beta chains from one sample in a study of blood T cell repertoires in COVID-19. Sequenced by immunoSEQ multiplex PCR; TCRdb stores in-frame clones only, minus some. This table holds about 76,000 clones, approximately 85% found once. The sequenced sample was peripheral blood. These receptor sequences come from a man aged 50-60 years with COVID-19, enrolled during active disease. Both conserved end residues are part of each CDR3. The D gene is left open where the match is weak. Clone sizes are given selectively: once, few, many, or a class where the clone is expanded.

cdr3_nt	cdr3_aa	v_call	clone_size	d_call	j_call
TGCGCCAGCAGCTCTGGCGGGGGAGCGGGAGCGGGCTACGAGCAGTACTTC	CASSSGGGAGAGYEQYF	TRBV5-1	-	TRBD2	TRBJ2-7
TGCAGTGCTAGTCCCGGACTAGCGATCGGGGAGCTGTTTTTT	CSASPGLAIGELFF	TRBV20-1	-	TRBD2	TRBJ2-2
TGCGCCAGCAGCCTTGGGGAGAATGAGCAGTTCTTC	CASSLGENEQFF	TRBV5-1	-	-	TRBJ2-1
TGTGCCAGCTCACCATCTATAGGACTAGCGGGAGCAGATACGCAGTATTTT	CASSPSIGLAGADTQYF	TRBV18	once	TRBD2	TRBJ2-3
TGTGCCAGCAGCCCTTCCACTAGCGGAGGTTTGAACAATGAGCAGTTCTTC	CASSPSTSGGLNNEQFF	TRBV6-2/TRBV6-3	few	TRBD2	TRBJ2-1
TGTGCCAGCAGTGATGGACAGATTTCCTACGAGCAGTACTTC	CASSDGQISYEQYF	TRBV2	few	-	TRBJ2-7
TGTGCCATCAGTGCGGACCCGAAGGGGAAGCAGTATTTT	CAISADPKGKQYF	TRBV10-3	few	-	TRBJ2-3
TGTGCCAGCAGCTTTAGTCTCCCAACCGCTGAAGCTTTCTTT	CASSFSLPTAEAFF	TRBV7-9	few	-	TRBJ1-1
TGTGCCAGCAGTGACTTGACAGGAAACGGGGAGCTGTTTTTT	CASSDLTGNGELFF	TRBV6-4	-	-	TRBJ2-2
TGTGCCAGCAGTGGGGGGGTCACTGAAGCTTTCTTT	CASSGGVTEAFF	TRBV9	-	-	TRBJ1-1
TGCAGTGCTCTCCCGTCGAGGGAGCAGTACTTC	CSALPSREQYF	TRBV20-1	-	-	TRBJ2-7
TGCAGCGCCGGGCGGGGGGAGAACTATGGCTACACCTTC	CSAGRGENYGYTF	TRBV29-1	-	-	TRBJ1-2
TGTGCCAGCAGCTTGGCGGGACAGCACCTACCACCGCGGAATGAGCAGTTCTTC	CASSLAGQHLPPRNEQFF	TRBV5-6	-	TRBD1	TRBJ2-1
TGTGCCAGCGGGGACACGTACCCAAGCACTGAAGCTTTCTTT	CASGDTYPSTEAFF	TRBV2	-	-	TRBJ1-1
TGTGCCAGCTTTCGGTTGGGACTAGCGCGCTCCTACGAGCAGTACTTC	CASFRLGLARSYEQYF	TRBV2	-	TRBD2	TRBJ2-7
TGTGCCAGCAGCTCCGGCAGCGGGAGGACAGATACGCAGTATTTT	CASSSGSGRTDTQYF	TRBV7-6	-	TRBD2	TRBJ2-3
TGTGCCAGCAGCCAGAGGGCGGGAGATAACAATGAGCAGTTCTTC	CASSQRAGDNNEQFF	TRBV7-8	-	TRBD2	TRBJ2-1
TGCGCCAGCAGCTTGGAGGGGGCCAATCAGCCCCAGCATTTT	CASSLEGANQPQHF	TRBV5-1	-	TRBD1	TRBJ1-5
TGTGCCAGCTCTTGGGACTCCAGGCACACAGATACGCAGTATTTT	CASSWDSRHTDTQYF	TRBV7-2	-	-	TRBJ2-3
TGTGCCAGCAGTTCGAACCAACTACTCACTGGGGCCAACGTCCTGACTTTC	CASSSNQLLTGANVLTF	TRBV27	-	-	TRBJ2-6
TGTGCCAGCAGCAAACACAGCATGAACACTGAAGCTTTCTTT	CASSKHSMNTEAFF	TRBV21-1	-	-	TRBJ1-1
TGTGCCAGCAGCCCCCATAGTAAAGGGGCTAGCTCTGGGGCCAACGTCCTGACTTTC	CASSPHSKGASSGANVLTF	TRBV4-2	-	-	TRBJ2-6
TGTGCCAGCGGAGTGGGACCAGGGACAGCCTCTGGAAACACCATATATTTT	CASGVGPGTASGNTIYF	TRBV2	-	TRBD1	TRBJ1-3
TGTGCCAGCAGACCCGGGACAGGGGTAAACACTGAAGCTTTCTTT	CASRPGTGVNTEAFF	TRBV27	-	TRBD1	TRBJ1-1
TGTGCCAGCAGCCGGACTAGCGTGTGGAATGAGCAGTTCTTC	CASSRTSVWNEQFF	TRBV7-3	-	TRBD2	TRBJ2-1
TGTGCCAGCAGTGAAAATGGGGGGAACCAGCAGTACTTC	CASSENGGNQQYF	TRBV2	-	-	TRBJ2-7
TGTGCCAGCAGTTTTAACAGGGGTAGTGGGAACACTGAAGCTTTCTTT	CASSFNRGSGNTEAFF	TRBV28	-	TRBD1	TRBJ1-1
TGTGCCAGCAGCTTGTCGGGGGACGGCGAGCAGTACTTC	CASSLSGDGEQYF	TRBV5-4	-	-	TRBJ2-7
TGTGCCAGCAGTTGGGAAAGGGGGCAACCTGGCTACACCTTC	CASSWERGQPGYTF	TRBV5-4	-	TRBD1	TRBJ1-2
TGTGCCAGCAGCCAACTTCGGGACTCTGGAAACACCATATATTTT	CASSQLRDSGNTIYF	TRBV3-1/TRBV3-2	-	-	TRBJ1-3
TGTGCCAGCAGCGTAGATATACTGGGAATTAGCGGGAGCACAGATACGCAGTATTTT	CASSVDILGISGSTDTQYF	TRBV9	-	TRBD2	TRBJ2-3
TGTGCCAGCAGCGTACGGTCCGAAAGAGAGACCCAGTACTTC	CASSVRSERETQYF	TRBV9	once	-	TRBJ2-5
TGTGCCACCAGCAGAGAATCGGCAGGCGTTAGCAATCAGCCCCAGCATTTT	CATSRESAGVSNQPQHF	TRBV15	-	-	TRBJ1-5
TGTGCCAGCAGTTACTCGGGGGCGCCTGGAAACACCATATATTTT	CASSYSGAPGNTIYF	TRBV6-5	-	-	TRBJ1-3
TGTGCCAGCAGCGAGACTAGTGAAGGGCGGGGTGAGCAGTTCTTC	CASSETSEGRGEQFF	TRBV9	-	-	TRBJ2-1
TGTGCCTGGACTCCAGGGGCCCCTGAAGCTTTCTTT	CAWTPGAPEAFF	TRBV30	-	-	TRBJ1-1
TGTGCCAGCAGCTTGGCAGGGGGGTCCTACGAGCAGTACTTC	CASSLAGGSYEQYF	TRBV7-9	-	-	TRBJ2-7
TGTGCCAGTGCCAGGGGAAACATCATATATTTT	CASARGNIIYF	TRBV6-5	-	-	TRBJ1-3
TGCAGTGCTAGTCAGGGCGCGGAGACCCAGTACTTC	CSASQGAETQYF	TRBV20-1	-	-	TRBJ2-5
TGTGCCAGTACAAAGGACAGGGGAGGGACTGAAGCTTTCTTT	CASTKDRGGTEAFF	TRBV19	-	TRBD1	TRBJ1-1
TGTGCCAGCAATAGTCAGGGGGCCCATGGCTACACCTTC	CASNSQGAHGYTF	TRBV2	-	TRBD1	TRBJ1-2
TGTGCCATCAGTGAGTCGATTTCCCCAGCGGTGACGCAGTATTTT	CAISESISPAVTQYF	TRBV10-3	-	-	TRBJ2-3
TGTGCCAGTAAGCCAACAGGGGGGCCGGATTCACCCCTCCACTTT	CASKPTGGPDSPLHF	TRBV19	few	TRBD1	TRBJ1-6
TGTGCCAGCAGCTTAACTAGCCGGAATGAGCAGTTCTTC	CASSLTSRNEQFF	TRBV7-2	-	-	TRBJ2-1
TGTGCCAGCAGCAAGCCCGGACAGCCCTATAATTCACCCCTCCACTTT	CASSKPGQPYNSPLHF	TRBV21-1	-	-	TRBJ1-6
TGTGCCAGCAGCGTAGGACTAGCGACGAGGGAGACCCAGTACTTC	CASSVGLATRETQYF	TRBV9	-	TRBD2	TRBJ2-5
TGTGCCAGCAGCGTACTAGCGGGAGTCCTGAACACCGGGGAGCTGTTTTTT	CASSVLAGVLNTGELFF	TRBV9	-	TRBD2	TRBJ2-2
TGTGCCTGGAGTCGGACTAGCGGGCTCGATGAGCAGTTCTTC	CAWSRTSGLDEQFF	TRBV30	-	TRBD2	TRBJ2-1
TGTGCCTGGACCCCTAGCAGGGGAAATGGCTACACCTTC	CAWTPSRGNGYTF	TRBV30	-	-	TRBJ1-2
TGTGCCTGGGGGTTCGACACTGAAGCTTTCTTT	CAWGFDTEAFF	TRBV30	-	-	TRBJ1-1
TGTGCCAGCAGCTTAGCGTCCCGCACAGATACGCAGTATTTT	CASSLASRTDTQYF	TRBV7-3	-	-	TRBJ2-3
TGCGCCAGCAGCTTTAAAGGGTTGTCTAGCGGGACCGGGGAGCTGTTTTTT	CASSFKGLSSGTGELFF	TRBV5-1	once	TRBD2	TRBJ2-2
TGTGCCAGCAGTCTAAGGGACAGGGTGAATGAGCAGTTCTTC	CASSLRDRVNEQFF	TRBV27	-	TRBD1	TRBJ2-1
TGTGCCAGCAGTTTCAGGACAGGGCCAGAAGAGACCCAGTACTTC	CASSFRTGPEETQYF	TRBV28	-	TRBD1	TRBJ2-5